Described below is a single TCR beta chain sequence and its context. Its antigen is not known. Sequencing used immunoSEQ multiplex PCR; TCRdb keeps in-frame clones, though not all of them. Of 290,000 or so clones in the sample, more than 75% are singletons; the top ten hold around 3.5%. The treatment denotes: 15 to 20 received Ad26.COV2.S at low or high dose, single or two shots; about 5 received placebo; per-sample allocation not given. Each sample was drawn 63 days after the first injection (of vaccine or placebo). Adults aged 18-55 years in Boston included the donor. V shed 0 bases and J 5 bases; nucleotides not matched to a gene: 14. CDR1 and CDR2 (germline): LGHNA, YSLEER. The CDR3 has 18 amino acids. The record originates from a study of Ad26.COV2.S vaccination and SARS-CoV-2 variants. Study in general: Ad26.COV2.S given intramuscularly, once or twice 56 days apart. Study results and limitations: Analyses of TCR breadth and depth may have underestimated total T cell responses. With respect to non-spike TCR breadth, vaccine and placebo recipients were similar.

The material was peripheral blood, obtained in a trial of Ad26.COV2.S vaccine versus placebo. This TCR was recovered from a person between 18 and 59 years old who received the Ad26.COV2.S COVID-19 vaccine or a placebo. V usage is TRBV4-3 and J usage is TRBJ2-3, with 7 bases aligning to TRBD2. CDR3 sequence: CASSQDRGPAGLVDTQYF. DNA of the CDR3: TGCGCCAGCAGCCAAGATCGAGGCCCAGCGGGGTTGGTAGATACGCAGTATTTT.